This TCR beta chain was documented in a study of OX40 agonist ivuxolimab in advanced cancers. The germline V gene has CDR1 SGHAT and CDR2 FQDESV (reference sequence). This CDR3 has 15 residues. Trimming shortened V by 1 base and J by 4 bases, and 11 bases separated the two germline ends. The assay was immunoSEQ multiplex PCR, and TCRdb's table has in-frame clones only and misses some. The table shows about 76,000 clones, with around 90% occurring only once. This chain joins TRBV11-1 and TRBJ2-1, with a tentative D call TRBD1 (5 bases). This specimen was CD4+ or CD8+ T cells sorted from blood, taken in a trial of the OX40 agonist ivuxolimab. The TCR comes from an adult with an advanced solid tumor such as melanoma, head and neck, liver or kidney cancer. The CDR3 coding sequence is TGTGCCAGCAGCTTAGAACAGGATTATTACAATGAGCAGTTCTTC. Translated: CASSLEQDYYNEQFF.